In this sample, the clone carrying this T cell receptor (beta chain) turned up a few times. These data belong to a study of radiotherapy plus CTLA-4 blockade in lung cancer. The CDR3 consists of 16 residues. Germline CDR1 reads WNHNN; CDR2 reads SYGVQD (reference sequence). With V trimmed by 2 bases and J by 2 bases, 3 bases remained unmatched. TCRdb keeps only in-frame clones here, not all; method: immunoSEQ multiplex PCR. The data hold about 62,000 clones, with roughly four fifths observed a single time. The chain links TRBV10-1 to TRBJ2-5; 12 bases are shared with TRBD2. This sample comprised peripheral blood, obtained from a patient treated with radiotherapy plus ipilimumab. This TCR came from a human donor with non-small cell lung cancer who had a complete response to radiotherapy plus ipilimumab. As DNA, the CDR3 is TGCGCCAGCAGTGAGGGGCTAGCGGGAGGGCAAGAGACCCAGTACTTC. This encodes CASSEGLAGGQETQYF.